The text below deals with one T cell receptor (beta chain). The antigen remains undetermined. The junction had 8 bases not matched to a gene; V was cut back by 8 bases and J by 9 bases. The CDR3 is made up of 13 amino acids. From germline, CDR1 is ENHRY and CDR2 SYGVKD. This entry belongs to a study of CD8 T cells in ankylosing spondylitis. Findings and caveats of the study: It was reported that disease-linked clones were significantly enriched in matched ankylosing spondylitis synovial fluid. Earlier reports found some motif variants in synovial fluid and blood in reactive arthritis.

In TCRdb, the 5' RACE reads were re-called with MiXCR into one record per CDR3 protein. The sample yields over 95,000 distinct CDR3 sequences, roughly 8.7% seen once. The chain links TRBV10-3 to TRBJ2-1; TRBD2 agrees at 9 bases. This clonotype was sampled from a male donor with ankylosing spondylitis or in good health (not recorded which). The sample consisted of blood, either unsorted or a sorted T cell fraction (not recorded which). The CDR3 sequence is CAIGGTSIREQFF. The CDR3 coding sequence is TGTGCCATCGGAGGGACTAGCATCCGTGAGCAGTTCTTC.